This TCR beta chain was obtained from a study of blood T cell repertoires in COVID-19. Trimming left V 4 bases short and J 0 bases short, with 10 bases between. Germline V gene sequence: CDR1 SGDLS, CDR2 YYNGEE. The CDR3 covers 15 residues. Repertoires were generated with immunoSEQ multiplex PCR, while TCRdb's copy carries only in-frame clones and drops some. The sample gives some 56,000 clones, 86% of which show up once; roughly 24% is in the top ten. V and J are TRBV9 and TRBJ1-4; the D gene is possibly TRBD1 (5 bases). The sequenced material came from peripheral blood. The clonotype comes from a woman older than 75 with acute or convalescent COVID-19. The CDR3 loop reads CASSKDIATNEKLFF. The CDR3 nucleotides are TGTGCCAGCAGCAAGGACATTGCAACTAATGAAAAACTGTTTTTT.